The rows below give T cell receptor beta chains drawn from one sample of a study of regulatory T cells in long-lasting Graves disease. TCRdb processed the multiplex PCR reads anew with MiXCR; each CDR3 protein has one entry. Here the sample spans about 660,000 distinct CDR3 sequences, 25% to 35% being singletons. Source: peripheral blood mononuclear cells (PBMCs), taken when the disease was refractory, from a patient treated with antithyroid drugs. The receptor source for this set is a female donor with Graves disease. Both conserved end residues are part of each CDR3. D genes are given only for firm matches. Part of the rows lack a size; the others show once, few, many or a class for expanded clones.

>TRBV5-1|TRBJ1-6|-|-
TGCGCCAGCAGCTTGGTCATCGGGTCACCCCTCCACTTT
CASSLVIGSPLHF
>TRBV14|TRBJ1-4|-|TRBD1
TGTGCCAGCCGGACAGGTTATAATGAAAAACTGTTTTTT
CASRTGYNEKLFF
>TRBV28|TRBJ1-1|-|-
TGTGCCAGCAGTTTACGGGGGAATAAAGCTTTCTTT
CASSLRGNKAFF
>TRBV5-1|TRBJ2-7|-|TRBD1
TGCGCCAGCAGCTTCCAAACAGGGGGCAGGGCTATTACCGAGCAGTACTTC
CASSFQTGGRAITEQYF
>TRBV18|TRBJ2-5|few|TRBD1
TGTGCCAGCTCAGCCACCGGGACAGGCGGTGGAGAGACCCAGTACTTC
CASSATGTGGGETQYF
>TRBV6-1|TRBJ1-5|-|TRBD1
TGTGCCAGCTCCCCCAGGGGGGTAAGTCAGCCCCAGCATTTT
CASSPRGVSQPQHF
>TRBV6-1|TRBJ1-5|few|TRBD1
TGTGCCAGCAGAGAAAGAGGGACAGGAGGTGGTCAGCCCCAGCATTTT
CASRERGTGGGQPQHF
>TRBV6-4|TRBJ1-1|-|TRBD1
TGTGCCAGCAGTGCCCCGGGACAGAAGAACACTGAAGCTTTCTTT
CASSAPGQKNTEAFF
>TRBV2|TRBJ1-5|-|-
TGTGCCAGCAAGCAGGCAGATTATACCAATCAGCCCCAGCATTTT
CASKQADYTNQPQHF
>TRBV27|TRBJ2-2|-|-
TGTGCCAGCAGTTCCAGGATGAACACCGGGGAGCTGTTTTTT
CASSSRMNTGELFF
>TRBV7-6|TRBJ2-7|-|TRBD1
TGTGCCAGCAGCCCACGGTCAGGGGGTACTCCCTCCTACGAGCAGTACTTC
CASSPRSGGTPSYEQYF
>TRBV6-2/TRBV6-3|TRBJ2-2|-|TRBD2
TGTGCCACCTCTAGCGGGAGGGCCGCCGGGGAGCTGTTTTTT
CATSSGRAAGELFF
>TRBV20-1|TRBJ1-1|-|-
TGCAGTGCCGACAAAACAGGGTACACTGAAGCTCTCTTT
CSADKTGYTEALF
>TRBV15|TRBJ1-5|-|-
TGTGCCACCAGCAGAGATCTCGCGAGGGATCAGCCCCAGCATTTT
CATSRDLARDQPQHF
>TRBV7-9|TRBJ2-2|-|TRBD1
TGTGCCAGCAGCACAACAGGGGCCGGGGAGCTGTTTTTT
CASSTTGAGELFF
>TRBV3-1|TRBJ2-5|-|-
TGTGCCAGCAGCCAGCGGGGAGGGGGGGAGACCCAGTACTTC
CASSQRGGGETQYF
>TRBV7-9|TRBJ2-5|few|-
TGTGCCAGCAGCATGACCGGGAGAAAAGAGACCCAGTACTTC
CASSMTGRKETQYF
>TRBV6-1|TRBJ2-6|few|TRBD1
TGTGCCAGCACCAACAGACAGGGCGGTGGGGCCAACGTCCTGACTTTC
CASTNRQGGGANVLTF
>TRBV10-3|TRBJ1-2|few|TRBD1
TGTGCCATCAGTGAGTCAAGATTCGGGACAGGGGATAGCTATGGCTACACCTTC
CAISESRFGTGDSYGYTF
>TRBV29-1|TRBJ1-4|-|-
TGCAGCGGGAGGACGGGGGAGGACGAAAAACTGTTTTTT
CSGRTGEDEKLFF
>TRBV19|TRBJ2-7|few|TRBD1
TGTGCCAGTAGGGGGACAGGTACCGTCGAGCAGTACTTC
CASRGTGTVEQYF
>TRBV27|TRBJ1-1|-|-
TGTGCCAGCAGTTTACAGGGGCTGGTCACTGAAGCTTTCTTT
CASSLQGLVTEAFF
>TRBV5-1|TRBJ2-4|-|TRBD2
TGCGCCAGCAGAAGGTTGGCGGGAGTTACGGCCAAAAACATTCAGTACTTC
CASRRLAGVTAKNIQYF